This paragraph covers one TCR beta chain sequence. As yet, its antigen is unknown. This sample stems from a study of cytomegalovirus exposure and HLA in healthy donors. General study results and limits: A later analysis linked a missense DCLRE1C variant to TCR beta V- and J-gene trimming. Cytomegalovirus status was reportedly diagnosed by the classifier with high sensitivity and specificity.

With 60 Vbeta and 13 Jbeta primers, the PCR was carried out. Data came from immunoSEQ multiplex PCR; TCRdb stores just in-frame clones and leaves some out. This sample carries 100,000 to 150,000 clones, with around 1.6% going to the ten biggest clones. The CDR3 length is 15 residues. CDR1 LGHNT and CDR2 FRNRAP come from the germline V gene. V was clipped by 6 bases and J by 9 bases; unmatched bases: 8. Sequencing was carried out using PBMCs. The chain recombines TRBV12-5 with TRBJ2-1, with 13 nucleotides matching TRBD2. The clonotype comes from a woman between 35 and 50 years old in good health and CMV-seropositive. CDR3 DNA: TGTGCTAGTGGCGACCGGACTAGCGGGAGTAGTGAGCAGTTCTTC. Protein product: CASGDRTSGSSEQFF.